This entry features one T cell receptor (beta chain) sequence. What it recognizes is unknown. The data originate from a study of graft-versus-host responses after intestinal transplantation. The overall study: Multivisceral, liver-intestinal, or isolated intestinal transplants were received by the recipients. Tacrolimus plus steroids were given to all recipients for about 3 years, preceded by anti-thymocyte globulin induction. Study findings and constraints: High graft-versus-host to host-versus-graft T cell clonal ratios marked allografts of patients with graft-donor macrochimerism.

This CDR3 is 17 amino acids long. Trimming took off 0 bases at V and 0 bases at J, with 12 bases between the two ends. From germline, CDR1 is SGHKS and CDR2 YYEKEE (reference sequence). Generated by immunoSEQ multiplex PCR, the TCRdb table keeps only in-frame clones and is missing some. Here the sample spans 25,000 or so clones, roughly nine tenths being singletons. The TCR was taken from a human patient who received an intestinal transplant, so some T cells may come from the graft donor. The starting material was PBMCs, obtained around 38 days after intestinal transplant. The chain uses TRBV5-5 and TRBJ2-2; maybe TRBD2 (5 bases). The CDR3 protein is CASSLGPGLANTGELFF. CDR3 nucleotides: TGTGCCAGCAGCTTGGGTCCAGGACTCGCGAACACCGGGGAGCTGTTTTTT.